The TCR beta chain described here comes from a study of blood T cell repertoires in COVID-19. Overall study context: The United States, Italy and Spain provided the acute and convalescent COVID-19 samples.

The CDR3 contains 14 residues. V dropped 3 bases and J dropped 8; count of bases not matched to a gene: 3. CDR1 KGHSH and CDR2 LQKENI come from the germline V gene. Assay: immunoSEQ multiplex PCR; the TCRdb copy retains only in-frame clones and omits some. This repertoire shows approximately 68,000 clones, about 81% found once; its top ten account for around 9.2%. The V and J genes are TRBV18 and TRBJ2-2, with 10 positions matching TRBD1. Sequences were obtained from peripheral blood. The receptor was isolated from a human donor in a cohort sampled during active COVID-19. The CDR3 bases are TGTGCCAGCTCACCGACAGGGGGCACGGGGGAGCTGTTTTTT. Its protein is CASSPTGGTGELFF.